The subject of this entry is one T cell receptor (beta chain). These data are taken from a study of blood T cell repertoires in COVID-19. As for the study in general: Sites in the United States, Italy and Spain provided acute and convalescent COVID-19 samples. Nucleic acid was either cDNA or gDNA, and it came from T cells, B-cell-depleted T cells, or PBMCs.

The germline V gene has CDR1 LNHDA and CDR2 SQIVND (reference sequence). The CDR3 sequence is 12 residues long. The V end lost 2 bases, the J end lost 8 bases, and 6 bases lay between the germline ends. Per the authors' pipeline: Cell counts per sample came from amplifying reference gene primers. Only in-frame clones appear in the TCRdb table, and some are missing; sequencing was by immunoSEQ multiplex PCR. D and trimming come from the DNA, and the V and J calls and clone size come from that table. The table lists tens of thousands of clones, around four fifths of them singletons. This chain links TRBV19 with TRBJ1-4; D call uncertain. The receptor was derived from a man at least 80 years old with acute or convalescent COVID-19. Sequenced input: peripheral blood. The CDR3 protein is CASSIRGEKLFF. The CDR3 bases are TGTGCCAGTAGTATACGGGGAGAAAAACTGTTTTTT.